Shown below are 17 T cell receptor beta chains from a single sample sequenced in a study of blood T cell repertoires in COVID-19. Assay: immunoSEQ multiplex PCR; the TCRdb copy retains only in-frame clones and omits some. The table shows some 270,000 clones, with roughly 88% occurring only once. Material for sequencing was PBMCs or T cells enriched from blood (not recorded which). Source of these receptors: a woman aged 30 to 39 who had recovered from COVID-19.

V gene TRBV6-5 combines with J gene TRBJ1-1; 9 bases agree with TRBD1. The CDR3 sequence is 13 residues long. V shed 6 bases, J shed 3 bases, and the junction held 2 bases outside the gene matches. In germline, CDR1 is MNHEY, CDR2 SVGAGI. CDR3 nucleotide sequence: TGTGCCAGCAGGGACAGGGGCTACACTGAAGCTTTCTTT. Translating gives CASRDRGYTEAFF.

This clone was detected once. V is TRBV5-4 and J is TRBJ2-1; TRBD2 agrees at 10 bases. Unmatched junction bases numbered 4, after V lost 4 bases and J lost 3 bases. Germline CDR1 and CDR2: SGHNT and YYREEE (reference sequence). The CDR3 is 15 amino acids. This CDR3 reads CASSPTSGDYNEQFF. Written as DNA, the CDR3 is TGTGCCAGCAGCCCCACTAGCGGGGACTACAATGAGCAGTTCTTC.

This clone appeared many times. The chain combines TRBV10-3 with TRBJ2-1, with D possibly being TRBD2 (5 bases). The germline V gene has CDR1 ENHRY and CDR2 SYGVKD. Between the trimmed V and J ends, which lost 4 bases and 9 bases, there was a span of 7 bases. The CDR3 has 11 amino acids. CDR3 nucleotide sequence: TGTGCCATCAGTGCGGGGAGTGAGCAGTTCTTC. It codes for CAISAGSEQFF.

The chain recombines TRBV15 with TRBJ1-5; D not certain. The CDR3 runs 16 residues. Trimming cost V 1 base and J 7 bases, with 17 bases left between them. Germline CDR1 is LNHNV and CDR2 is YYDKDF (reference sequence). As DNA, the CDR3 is TGTGCCACCAGCAGAGCAGGAAACCCACGAGACCAGCCCCAGCATTTT. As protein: CATSRAGNPRDQPQHF.

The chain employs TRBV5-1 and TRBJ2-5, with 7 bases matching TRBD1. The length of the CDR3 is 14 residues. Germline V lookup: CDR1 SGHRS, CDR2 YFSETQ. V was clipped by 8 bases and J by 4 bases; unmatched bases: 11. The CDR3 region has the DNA TGCGCCAGTGCGCGACAGGGTATGATAGAGACCCAGTACTTC. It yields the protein CASARQGMIETQYF. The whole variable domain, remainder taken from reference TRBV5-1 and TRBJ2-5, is KAGVTQTPRYLIKTRGQQVTLSCSPISGHRSVSWYQQTPGQGLQFLFEYFSETQRNKGNFPGRFSGRQFSNSRSEMNVSTLELGDSALYLCASARQGMIETQYFGPGTRLLVL.

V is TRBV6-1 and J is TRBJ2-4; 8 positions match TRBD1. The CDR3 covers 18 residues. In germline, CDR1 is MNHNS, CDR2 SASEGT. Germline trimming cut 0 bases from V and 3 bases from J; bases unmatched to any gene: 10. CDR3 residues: CASSEAPQGARYKNIQYF. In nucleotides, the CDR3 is TGTGCCAGCAGTGAAGCCCCTCAGGGGGCGAGGTACAAAAACATTCAGTACTTC.

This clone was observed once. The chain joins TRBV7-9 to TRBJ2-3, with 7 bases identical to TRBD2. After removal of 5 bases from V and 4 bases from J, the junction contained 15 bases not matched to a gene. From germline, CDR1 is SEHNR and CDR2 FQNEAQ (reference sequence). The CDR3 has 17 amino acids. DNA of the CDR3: TGTGCCAGCAGCCCCCGGGGGGACCCGACGGGAGCAGATACGCAGTATTTT. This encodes CASSPRGDPTGADTQYF.

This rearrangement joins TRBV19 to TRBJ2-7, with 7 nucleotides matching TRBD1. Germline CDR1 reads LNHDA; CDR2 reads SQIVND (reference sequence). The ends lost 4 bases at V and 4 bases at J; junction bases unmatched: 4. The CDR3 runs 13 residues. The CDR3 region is CASSTGQRYEQYF. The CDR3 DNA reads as TGTGCCAGTAGTACGGGACAGCGATACGAGCAGTACTTC. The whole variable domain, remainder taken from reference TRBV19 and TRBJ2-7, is DGGITQSPKYLFRKEGQNVTLSCEQNLNHDAMYWYRQDPGQGLRLIYYSQIVNDFQKGDIAEGYSVSREKKESFPLTVTSAQKNPTAFYLCASSTGQRYEQYFGPGTRLTVT.

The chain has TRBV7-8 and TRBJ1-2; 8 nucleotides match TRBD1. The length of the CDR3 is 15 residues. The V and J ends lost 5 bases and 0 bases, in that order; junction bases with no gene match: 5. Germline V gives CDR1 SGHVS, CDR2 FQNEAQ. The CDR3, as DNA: TGTGCCAGCAGCCCGGGACAGGTTCCTAACTATGGCTACACCTTC. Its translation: CASSPGQVPNYGYTF.

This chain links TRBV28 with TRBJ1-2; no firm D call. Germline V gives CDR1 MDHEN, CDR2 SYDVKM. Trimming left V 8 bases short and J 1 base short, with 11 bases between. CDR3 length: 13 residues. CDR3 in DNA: TGTGCCAGCCACAGCCTTTTTAACTATGGCTACACCTTC. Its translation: CASHSLFNYGYTF.

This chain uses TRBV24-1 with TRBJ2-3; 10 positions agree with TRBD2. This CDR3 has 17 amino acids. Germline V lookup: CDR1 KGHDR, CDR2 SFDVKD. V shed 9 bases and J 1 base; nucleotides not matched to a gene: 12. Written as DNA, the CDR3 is TGTGCCACCTCCAGCGGGGGGGCGATTTGGGGCACAGATACGCAGTATTTT. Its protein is CATSSGGAIWGTDTQYF.

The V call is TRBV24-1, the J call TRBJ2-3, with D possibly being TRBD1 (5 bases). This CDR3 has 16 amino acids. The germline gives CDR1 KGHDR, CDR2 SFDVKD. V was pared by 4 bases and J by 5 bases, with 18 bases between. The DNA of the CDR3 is TGTGCCACCAGTGACCCAATTCAGGGTAAGGGAGATACGCAGTATTTT. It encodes CATSDPIQGKGDTQYF.

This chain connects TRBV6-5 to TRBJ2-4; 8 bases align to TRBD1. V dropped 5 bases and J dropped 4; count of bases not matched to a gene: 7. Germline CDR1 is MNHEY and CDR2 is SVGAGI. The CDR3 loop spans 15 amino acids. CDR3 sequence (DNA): TGTGCCAGCAGTAGAGAGACAGGGGAGAAAAACATTCAGTACTTC. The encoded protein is CASSRETGEKNIQYF.

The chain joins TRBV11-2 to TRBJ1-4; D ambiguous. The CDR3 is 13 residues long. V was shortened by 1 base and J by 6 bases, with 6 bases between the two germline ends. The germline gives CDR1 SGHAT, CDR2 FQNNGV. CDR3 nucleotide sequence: TGTGCCAGCAGCTTAGCCACATATGAAAAACTGTTTTTT. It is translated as CASSLATYEKLFF. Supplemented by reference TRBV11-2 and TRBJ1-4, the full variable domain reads EAGVAQSPRYKIIEKRQSVAFWCNPISGHATLYWYQQILGQGPKLLIQFQNNGVVDDSQLPKDRFSAERLKGVDSTLKIQPAKLEDSAVYLCASSLATYEKLFFGSGTQLSVL.

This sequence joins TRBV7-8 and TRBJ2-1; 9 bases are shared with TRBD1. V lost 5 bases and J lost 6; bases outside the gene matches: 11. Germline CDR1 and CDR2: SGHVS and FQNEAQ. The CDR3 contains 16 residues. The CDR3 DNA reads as TGTGCCAGCAGCCCCTTTCAAGGACAGGGGAGCAATGAGCAGTTCTTC. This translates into CASSPFQGQGSNEQFF. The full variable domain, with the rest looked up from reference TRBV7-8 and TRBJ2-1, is GAGVSQSPRYKVAKRGQDVALRCDPISGHVSLFWYQQALGQGPEFLTYFQNEAQLDKSGLPSDRFFAERPEGSVSTLKIQRTQQEDSAVYLCASSPFQGQGSNEQFFGPGTRLTVL.

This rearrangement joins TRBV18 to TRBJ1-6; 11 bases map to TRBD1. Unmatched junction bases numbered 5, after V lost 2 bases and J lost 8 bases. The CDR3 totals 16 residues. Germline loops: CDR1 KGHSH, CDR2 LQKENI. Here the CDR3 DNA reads TGTGCCAGCTCACCATGGACAGGGGGCGTAGATTCACCCCTCCACTTT. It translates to CASSPWTGGVDSPLHF.

CDR3 in amino acids: CASSKQGGGFYGYTF. DNA for the CDR3: TGTGCCAGCAGTAAACAGGGGGGCGGATTCTATGGCTACACCTTC. J is TRBJ1-2 and V is TRBV11-2; TRBD1 aligns across 8 bases. Germline V gives CDR1 SGHAT, CDR2 FQNNGV. This CDR3 is 15 amino acids long. V trimming: 6 bases; J trimming: 4 bases; junction bases outside the gene matches: 10.